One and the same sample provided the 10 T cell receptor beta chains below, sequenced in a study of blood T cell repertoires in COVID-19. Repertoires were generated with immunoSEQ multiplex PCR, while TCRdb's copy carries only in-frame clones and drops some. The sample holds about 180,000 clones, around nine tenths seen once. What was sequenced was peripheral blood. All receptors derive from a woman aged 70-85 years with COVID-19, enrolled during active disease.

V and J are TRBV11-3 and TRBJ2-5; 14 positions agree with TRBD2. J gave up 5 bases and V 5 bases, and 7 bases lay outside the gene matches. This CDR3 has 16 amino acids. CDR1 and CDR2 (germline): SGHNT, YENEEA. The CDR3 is CASSPGTSGSVETQYF. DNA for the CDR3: TGTGCCAGCAGCCCTGGGACTAGCGGGAGTGTGGAGACCCAGTACTTC.

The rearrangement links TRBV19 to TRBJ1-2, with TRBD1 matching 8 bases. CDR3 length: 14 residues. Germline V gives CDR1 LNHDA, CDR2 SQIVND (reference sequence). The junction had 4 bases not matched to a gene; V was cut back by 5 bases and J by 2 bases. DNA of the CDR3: TGTGCCAGTAGTCCGACAGGGGAGAACTATGGCTACACCTTC. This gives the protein CASSPTGENYGYTF.

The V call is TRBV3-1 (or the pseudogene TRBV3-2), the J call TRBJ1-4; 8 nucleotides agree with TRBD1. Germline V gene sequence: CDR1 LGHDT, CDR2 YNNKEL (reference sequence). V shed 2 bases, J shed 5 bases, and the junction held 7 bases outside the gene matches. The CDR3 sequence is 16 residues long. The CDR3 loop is CASSQRDRTGNEKLFF. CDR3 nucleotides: TGTGCCAGCAGCCAAAGAGATAGGACAGGGAATGAAAAACTGTTTTTT.

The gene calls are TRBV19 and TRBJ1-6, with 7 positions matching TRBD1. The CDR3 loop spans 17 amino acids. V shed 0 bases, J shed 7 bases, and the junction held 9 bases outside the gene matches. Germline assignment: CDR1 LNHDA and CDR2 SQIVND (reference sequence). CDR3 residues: CASSIDLWTGENSPLHF. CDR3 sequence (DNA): TGTGCCAGTAGTATAGATCTCTGGACAGGCGAAAATTCACCCCTCCACTTT.

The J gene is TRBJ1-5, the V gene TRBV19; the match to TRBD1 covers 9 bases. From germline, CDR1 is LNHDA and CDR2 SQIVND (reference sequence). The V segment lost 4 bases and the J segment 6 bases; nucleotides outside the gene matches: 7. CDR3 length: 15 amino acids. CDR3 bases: TGTGCCAGTAGTAATTTGGGACAGGGCTCTCAGCCCCAGCATTTT. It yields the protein CASSNLGQGSQPQHF.

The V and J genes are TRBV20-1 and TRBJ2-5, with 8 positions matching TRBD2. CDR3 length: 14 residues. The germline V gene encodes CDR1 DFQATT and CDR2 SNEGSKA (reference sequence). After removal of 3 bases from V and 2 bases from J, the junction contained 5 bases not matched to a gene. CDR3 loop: CSASISGVQETQYF. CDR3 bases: TGCAGTGCTAGTATTAGCGGGGTGCAAGAGACCCAGTACTTC.

The CDR3 spells CSASTGPEQYF. CDR3 nucleotide sequence: TGCAGTGCCTCGACAGGGCCGGAGCAGTACTTC. V and J are TRBV20-1 and TRBJ2-7; 7 bases fit TRBD1. Germline CDR1 DFQATT, CDR2 SNEGSKA (reference sequence). There are 11 residues in the CDR3. V shed 6 bases, J shed 7 bases, and the junction held 6 bases outside the gene matches.

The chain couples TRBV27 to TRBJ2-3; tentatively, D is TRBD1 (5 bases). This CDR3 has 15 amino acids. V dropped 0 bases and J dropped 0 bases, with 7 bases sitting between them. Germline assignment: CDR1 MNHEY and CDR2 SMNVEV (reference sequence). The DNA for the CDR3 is TGTGCCAGCAGTTTATCGACAGCTAGCACAGATACGCAGTATTTT. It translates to CASSLSTASTDTQYF.

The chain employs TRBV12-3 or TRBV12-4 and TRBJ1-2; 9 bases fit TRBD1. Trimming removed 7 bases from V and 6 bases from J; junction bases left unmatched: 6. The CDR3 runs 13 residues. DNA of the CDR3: TGTGCCAGCAAAGGAGGGACAGGGAATGGCTACACCTTC. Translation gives CASKGGTGNGYTF.

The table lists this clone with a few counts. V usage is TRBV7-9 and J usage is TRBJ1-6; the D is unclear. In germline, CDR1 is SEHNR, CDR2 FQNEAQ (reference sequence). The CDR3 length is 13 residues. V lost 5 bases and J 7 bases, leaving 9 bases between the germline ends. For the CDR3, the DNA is TGTGCCAGCAGCCCATCAGGAAATTCACCCCTCCACTTT. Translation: CASSPSGNSPLHF.